Listed below are T cell receptor beta chains from one sample, sequenced in a study of blood T cell repertoires in COVID-19. The method was immunoSEQ multiplex PCR; TCRdb's version includes in-frame clones alone and lacks a portion of them. The table includes around 300,000 clones, 75% to 90% detected once. Material for sequencing was peripheral blood. These receptor sequences come from a man between 18 and 35 years old with active or convalescent COVID-19. CDR3s include the opening cysteine and the closing phenylalanine or tryptophan. A D gene is named only where the DNA matches it firmly. A clone size is listed for some rows: how often the clone was seen (once, few, many), or a class if it is expanded.

size: .; V: TRBV4-1; D: TRBD1; J: TRBJ2-3; CDR3: CASSQGLMTGVGSTDTQYF; DNA: TGCGCCAGCAGCCAAGGGCTTATGACAGGGGTTGGTAGCACAGATACGCAGTATTTT
size: few; V: TRBV27; D: .; J: TRBJ1-2; CDR3: CASSSRQEVYGYTF; DNA: TGTGCCAGCAGCTCCAGACAGGAGGTGTATGGCTACACCTTC
size: .; V: TRBV7-6; D: .; J: TRBJ2-5; CDR3: CASSLVYRAQETQYF; DNA: TGTGCCAGCAGCTTAGTGTACAGGGCCCAAGAGACCCAGTACTTC
size: .; V: TRBV6-4; D: .; J: TRBJ2-1; CDR3: CASSLGEQGYNEQFF; DNA: TGTGCCAGCAGCCTAGGAGAACAAGGATACAATGAGCAGTTCTTC
size: once; V: TRBV5-1; D: TRBD2; J: TRBJ2-3; CDR3: CASSLAGVVDTQYF; DNA: TGCGCCAGCAGCTTAGCGGGGGTCGTAGATACGCAGTATTTT
size: .; V: TRBV11-3; D: .; J: TRBJ2-2; CDR3: CASSLARGSGELFF; DNA: TGTGCCAGCAGCTTAGCCAGGGGAAGCGGGGAGCTGTTTTTT
size: .; V: TRBV4-1; D: TRBD2; J: TRBJ2-3; CDR3: CASSPGLLTDTQYF; DNA: TGCGCCAGCAGCCCGGGACTACTCACAGATACGCAGTATTTT
size: .; V: TRBV5-1; D: .; J: TRBJ2-3; CDR3: CASSGSSGDTQYF; DNA: TGCGCCAGCAGCGGCTCAAGTGGCGATACGCAGTATTTT
size: .; V: TRBV6-5; D: TRBD1; J: TRBJ1-2; CDR3: CASRYRGLVGYTF; DNA: TGTGCCAGCAGATACAGGGGGCTAGTTGGCTACACCTTC
size: .; V: TRBV19; D: .; J: TRBJ2-2; CDR3: CASRILPGELFF; DNA: TGTGCCAGTAGGATACTCCCCGGGGAGCTGTTTTTT
size: once; V: TRBV18; D: .; J: TRBJ1-1; CDR3: CASSRPGLGNTEAFF; DNA: TGTGCCAGCTCAAGACCGGGACTGGGGAACACTGAAGCTTTCTTT
size: .; V: TRBV5-4; D: TRBD1; J: TRBJ1-6; CDR3: CASSGTAQSSAPLHF; DNA: TGTGCCAGCAGCGGGACAGCCCAGTCCTCTGCACCCCTCCACTTT
size: .; V: TRBV4-3; D: .; J: TRBJ2-1; CDR3: CASSQGTQGSSYNEQFF; DNA: TGCGCCAGCAGCCAAGGCACCCAGGGGAGCTCCTACAATGAGCAGTTCTTC
size: once; V: TRBV27; D: .; J: TRBJ1-5; CDR3: CASSFGSFQPQHF; DNA: TGTGCCAGCAGTTTCGGTTCCTTCCAGCCCCAGCATTTT
size: few; V: TRBV18; D: TRBD2; J: TRBJ2-5; CDR3: CASSPTSGQETQYF; DNA: TGTGCCAGCTCACCTACTAGCGGCCAAGAGACCCAGTACTTC
size: .; V: TRBV19; D: TRBD1; J: TRBJ2-5; CDR3: CASSTPDRVGEETQYF; DNA: TGTGCCAGTAGTACTCCGGACAGGGTAGGCGAGGAGACCCAGTACTTC
size: few; V: TRBV10-3; D: .; J: TRBJ1-1; CDR3: CAIKGRENTEAFF; DNA: TGTGCCATCAAGGGCAGGGAGAACACTGAAGCTTTCTTT
size: .; V: TRBV7-9; D: .; J: TRBJ2-7; CDR3: CASSLVGGSYEQYF; DNA: TGTGCCAGCAGCTTAGTAGGGGGCTCCTACGAGCAGTACTTC
size: once; V: TRBV10-1; D: TRBD2; J: TRBJ2-3; CDR3: CASSESWGLADTDTQYF; DNA: TGCGCCAGCAGTGAGTCTTGGGGACTAGCGGACACAGATACGCAGTATTTT
size: .; V: TRBV7-6; D: .; J: TRBJ2-7; CDR3: CASSLALGGAYEQYF; DNA: TGTGCCAGCAGCTTAGCGCTAGGCGGGGCCTACGAGCAGTACTTC
size: .; V: TRBV24-1; D: .; J: TRBJ2-5; CDR3: CATSDKDRHQETQYF; DNA: TGTGCCACCAGTGACAAAGACAGACACCAAGAGACCCAGTACTTC
size: .; V: TRBV29-1; D: .; J: TRBJ2-7; CDR3: CSVEMSYSYEQYF; DNA: TGCAGCGTTGAAATGTCGTACTCCTACGAGCAGTACTTC
size: few; V: TRBV18; D: TRBD1; J: TRBJ1-3; CDR3: CASSHGQVGGNTIYF; DNA: TGTGCCAGCTCCCACGGACAGGTGGGCGGAAACACCATATATTTT
size: .; V: TRBV7-6; D: .; J: TRBJ1-1; CDR3: CASSGTITEAFF; DNA: TGTGCCAGCAGCGGGACAATCACTGAAGCTTTCTTT
size: .; V: TRBV5-1; D: .; J: TRBJ2-5; CDR3: CATREGGIQETQYF; DNA: TGCGCCACCCGGGAAGGAGGGATCCAAGAGACCCAGTACTTC
size: .; V: TRBV4-1; D: .; J: TRBJ1-1; CDR3: CASSTQSGRGPNTEAFF; DNA: TGCGCCAGCAGCACGCAGTCCGGCAGGGGTCCTAACACTGAAGCTTTCTTT
size: .; V: TRBV10-3; D: .; J: TRBJ1-2; CDR3: CAITESPGNYGYTF; DNA: TGTGCCATCACCGAGTCCCCAGGGAACTATGGCTACACCTTC
size: .; V: TRBV6-5; D: .; J: TRBJ1-1; CDR3: CASREVVSNTEAFF; DNA: TGTGCCAGCAGGGAGGTCGTCAGTAACACTGAAGCTTTCTTT
size: once; V: TRBV28; D: .; J: TRBJ1-4; CDR3: CASSPSGEDEKLFF; DNA: TGTGCCAGCAGCCCGTCGGGGGAGGATGAAAAACTGTTTTTT
size: few; V: TRBV7-2; D: .; J: TRBJ1-5; CDR3: CASSPRGSNQPQHF; DNA: TGTGCCAGCAGCCCAAGAGGTAGCAATCAGCCCCAGCATTTT
size: .; V: TRBV19; D: .; J: TRBJ2-5; CDR3: CASSHGLRGGEQETQYF; DNA: TGTGCCAGTAGTCACGGACTAAGAGGTGGGGAACAAGAGACCCAGTACTTC
size: .; V: TRBV7-9; D: .; J: TRBJ2-7; CDR3: CASSPPGLSSLSAEQYF; DNA: TGTGCCAGCAGCCCGCCGGGACTTAGCTCTCTCTCGGCCGAGCAGTACTTC
size: .; V: TRBV19; D: .; J: TRBJ2-7; CDR3: CASSIAGDFEQYF; DNA: TGTGCCAGTAGTATTGCCGGGGACTTCGAGCAGTACTTC
size: .; V: TRBV9; D: TRBD2; J: TRBJ2-5; CDR3: CASSVERGQETQYF; DNA: TGTGCCAGCAGCGTAGAGCGGGGACAAGAGACCCAGTACTTC
size: .; V: TRBV5-1; D: TRBD2; J: TRBJ2-1; CDR3: CASTPNRVLAGGRWEQFF; DNA: TGCGCCAGCACCCCAAACCGGGTACTAGCGGGAGGGCGATGGGAGCAGTTCTTC
size: once; V: TRBV19; D: .; J: TRBJ1-5; CDR3: CASSIEFQGLNQPQHF; DNA: TGTGCCAGTAGTATCGAGTTCCAGGGATTGAATCAGCCCCAGCATTTT
size: .; V: TRBV10-3; D: TRBD2; J: TRBJ2-2; CDR3: CAISESGGSGGAGTGELFF; DNA: TGTGCCATCAGTGAGTCTGGCGGTAGCGGGGGGGCCGGCACCGGGGAGCTGTTTTTT
size: once; V: TRBV6-5; D: .; J: TRBJ2-1; CDR3: CASNRDERYNEQFF; DNA: TGTGCCAGTAACAGGGATGAGAGGTACAATGAGCAGTTCTTC
size: once; V: TRBV23-1; D: .; J: TRBJ2-1; CDR3: CASPGRTVGREQFF; DNA: TGCGCCAGCCCCGGCAGGACAGTTGGCAGGGAGCAGTTCTTC
size: .; V: TRBV7-6; D: TRBD1; J: TRBJ2-2; CDR3: CASSYQGATTGELFF; DNA: TGTGCCAGCAGCTATCAGGGGGCAACCACCGGGGAGCTGTTTTTT
size: .; V: TRBV3-1/TRBV3-2; D: .; J: TRBJ1-1; CDR3: CASSQVAGLMNTEAFF; DNA: TGTGCCAGCAGCCAAGTTGCGGGACTTATGAACACTGAAGCTTTCTTT
size: .; V: TRBV13; D: .; J: TRBJ2-3; CDR3: CASSSRLVPPPDTQYF; DNA: TGTGCCAGCAGCTCACGACTAGTTCCACCGCCAGATACGCAGTATTTT
size: .; V: TRBV27; D: TRBD2; J: TRBJ2-3; CDR3: CASSNPSGGRGDTQYF; DNA: TGTGCCAGCAGTAACCCTAGCGGAGGTCGGGGAGATACGCAGTATTTT
size: .; V: TRBV25-1; D: .; J: TRBJ1-2; CDR3: CASSVGAGYTF; DNA: TGTGCCAGCAGTGTTGGGGCTGGCTACACCTTC
size: .; V: TRBV5-1; D: TRBD1; J: TRBJ1-2; CDR3: CASSPTGHGYTF; DNA: TGCGCCAGCAGCCCGACAGGGCATGGCTACACCTTC
size: .; V: TRBV1; D: .; J: TRBJ1-2; CDR3: CTSSQDHSGIGYTF; DNA: TGCACCAGCAGCCAAGATCACAGCGGTATCGGCTACACCTTC
size: .; V: TRBV19; D: TRBD1; J: TRBJ2-7; CDR3: CASSMTGISYEQYF; DNA: TGTGCCAGTAGTATGACAGGGATCAGCTACGAGCAGTACTTC
size: .; V: TRBV12-3/TRBV12-4; D: .; J: TRBJ2-7; CDR3: CASSLLRDEQYF; DNA: TGTGCCAGCAGTTTATTACGCGACGAGCAGTACTTC
size: once; V: TRBV25-1; D: .; J: TRBJ2-7; CDR3: CASSETPLYEQYF; DNA: TGTGCCAGCAGTGAAACCCCACTGTACGAGCAGTACTTC
size: once; V: TRBV4-1; D: .; J: TRBJ1-3; CDR3: CASSLYTNSGNTIYF; DNA: TGCGCCAGCAGCCTATACACAAACTCTGGAAACACCATATATTTT
size: .; V: TRBV28; D: .; J: TRBJ2-1; CDR3: CASSLSDEQFF; DNA: TGTGCCAGCAGTTTATCGGATGAGCAGTTCTTC
size: .; V: TRBV27; D: TRBD2; J: TRBJ2-1; CDR3: CASSLSRVEGGLYNEQFF; DNA: TGTGCCAGCAGTTTATCCCGGGTCGAGGGAGGGCTTTACAATGAGCAGTTCTTC
size: .; V: TRBV19; D: .; J: TRBJ1-6; CDR3: CASGDSRSGSPLHF; DNA: TGTGCCAGTGGAGACAGTCGGAGTGGTTCACCCCTCCACTTT
size: .; V: TRBV10-3; D: .; J: TRBJ2-7; CDR3: CAISKEDQTNYEQYF; DNA: TGTGCCATCAGCAAGGAGGACCAAACAAACTACGAGCAGTACTTC
size: .; V: TRBV11-2; D: TRBD1; J: TRBJ1-1; CDR3: CASSLVQGWAEAFF; DNA: TGTGCCAGCAGCTTAGTACAGGGGTGGGCTGAAGCTTTCTTT